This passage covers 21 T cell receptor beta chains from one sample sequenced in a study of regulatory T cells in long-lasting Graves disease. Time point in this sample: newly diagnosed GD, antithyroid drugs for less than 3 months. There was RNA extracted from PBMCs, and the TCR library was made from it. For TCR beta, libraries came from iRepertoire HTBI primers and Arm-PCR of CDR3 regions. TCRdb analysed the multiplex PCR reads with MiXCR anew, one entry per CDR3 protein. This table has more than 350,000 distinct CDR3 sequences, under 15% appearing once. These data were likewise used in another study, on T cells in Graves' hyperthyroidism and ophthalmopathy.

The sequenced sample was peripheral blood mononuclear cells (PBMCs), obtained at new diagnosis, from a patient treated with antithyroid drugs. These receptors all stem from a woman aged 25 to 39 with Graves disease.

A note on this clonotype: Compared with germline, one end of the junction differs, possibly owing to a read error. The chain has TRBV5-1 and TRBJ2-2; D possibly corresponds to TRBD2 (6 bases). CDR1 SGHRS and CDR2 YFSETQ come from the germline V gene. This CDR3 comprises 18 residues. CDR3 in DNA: TGCGCCAACAGCTTAGGAAGTGTAGCGGCCGCGAACACCGGGGAGCTGTTTTTT. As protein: CANSLGSVAAANTGELFF. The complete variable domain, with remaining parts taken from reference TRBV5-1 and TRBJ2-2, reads KAGVTQTPRYLIKTRGQQVTLSCSPISGHRSVSWYQQTPGQGLQFLFEYFSETQRNKGNFPGRFSGRQFSNSRSEMNVSTLELGDSALYLCANSLGSVAAANTGELFFGEGSRLTVL.

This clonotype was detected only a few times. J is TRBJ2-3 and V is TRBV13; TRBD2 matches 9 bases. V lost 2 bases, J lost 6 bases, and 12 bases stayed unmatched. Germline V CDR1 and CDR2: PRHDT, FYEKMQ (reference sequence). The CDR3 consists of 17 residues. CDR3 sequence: CASSLKGLAPSEDTQYF. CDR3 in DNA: TGTGCCAGCAGCTTAAAGGGACTAGCCCCAAGTGAGGATACGCAGTATTTT. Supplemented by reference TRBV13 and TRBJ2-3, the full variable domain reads AAGVIQSPRHLIKEKRETATLKCYPIPRHDTVYWYQQGPGQDPQFLISFYEKMQSDKGSIPDRFSAQQFSDYHSELNMSSLELGDSALYFCASSLKGLAPSEDTQYFGPGTRLTVL.

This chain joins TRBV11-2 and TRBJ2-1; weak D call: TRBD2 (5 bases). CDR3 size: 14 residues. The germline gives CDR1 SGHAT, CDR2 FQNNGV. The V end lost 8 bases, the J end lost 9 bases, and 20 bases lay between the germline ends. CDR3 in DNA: TGTGCCAGCGGATCCGGAGAGGGCCTTGTTGAGCAGTTCTTC. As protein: CASGSGEGLVEQFF.

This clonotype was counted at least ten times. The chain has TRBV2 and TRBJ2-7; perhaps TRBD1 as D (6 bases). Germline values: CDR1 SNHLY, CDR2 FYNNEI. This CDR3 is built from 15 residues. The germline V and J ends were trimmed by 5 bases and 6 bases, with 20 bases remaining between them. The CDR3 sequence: CASSKTRTEGSEQYF. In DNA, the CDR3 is TGTGCCAGCAGTAAAACCCGGACAGAGGGATCCGAGCAGTACTTC. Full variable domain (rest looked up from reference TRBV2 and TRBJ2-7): EPEVTQTPSHQVTQMGQEVILRCVPISNHLYFYWYRQILGQKVEFLVSFYNNEISEKSEIFDDQFSVERPDGSNFTLKIRSTKLEDSAMYFCASSKTRTEGSEQYFGPGTRLTVT.

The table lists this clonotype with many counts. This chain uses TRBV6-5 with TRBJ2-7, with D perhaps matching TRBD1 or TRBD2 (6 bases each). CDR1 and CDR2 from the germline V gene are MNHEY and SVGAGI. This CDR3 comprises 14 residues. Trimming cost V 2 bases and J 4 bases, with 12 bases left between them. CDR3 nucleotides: TGTGCCAGCAGTTACACCCAGGGGAGGTACGAGCAGTACTTC. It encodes CASSYTQGRYEQYF.

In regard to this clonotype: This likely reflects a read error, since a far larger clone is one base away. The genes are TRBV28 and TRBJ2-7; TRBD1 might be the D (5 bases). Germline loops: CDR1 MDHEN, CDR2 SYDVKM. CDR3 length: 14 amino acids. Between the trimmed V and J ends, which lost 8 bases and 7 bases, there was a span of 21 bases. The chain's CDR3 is CASLGVSSYNEQYF. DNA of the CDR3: TGTGCCAGCCTAGGGGTAAGCTCCTACAATGAGCAGTACTTC. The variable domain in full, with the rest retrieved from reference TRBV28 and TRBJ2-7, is DVKVTQSSRYLVKRTGEKVFLECVQDMDHENMFWYRQDPGLGLRLIYFSYDVKMKEKGDIPEGYSVSREKKERFSLILESASTNQTSMYLCASLGVSSYNEQYFGPGTRLTVT.

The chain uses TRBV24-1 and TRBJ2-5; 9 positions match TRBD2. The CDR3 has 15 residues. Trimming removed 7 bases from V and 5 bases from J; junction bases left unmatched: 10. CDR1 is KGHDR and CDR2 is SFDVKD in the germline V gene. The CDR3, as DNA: TGTGCCACCAGCGGCGGGGCGGGAGGGCTCGAGACCCAGTACTTC. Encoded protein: CATSGGAGGLETQYF.

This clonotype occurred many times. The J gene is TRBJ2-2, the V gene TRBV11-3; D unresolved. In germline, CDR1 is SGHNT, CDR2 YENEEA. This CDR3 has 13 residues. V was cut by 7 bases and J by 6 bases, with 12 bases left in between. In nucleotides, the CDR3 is TGTGCCAGCAACGCTTTAAAGGCCGGGGAGCTGTTTTTT. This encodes CASNALKAGELFF.

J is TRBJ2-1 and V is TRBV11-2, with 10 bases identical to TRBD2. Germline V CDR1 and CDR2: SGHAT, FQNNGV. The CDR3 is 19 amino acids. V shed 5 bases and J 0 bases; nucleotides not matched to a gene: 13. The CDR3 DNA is TGTGCCAGCAGCAGACCGGGACTAGCGACCCGACCCTCCTACAATGAGCAGTTCTTC. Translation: CASSRPGLATRPSYNEQFF.

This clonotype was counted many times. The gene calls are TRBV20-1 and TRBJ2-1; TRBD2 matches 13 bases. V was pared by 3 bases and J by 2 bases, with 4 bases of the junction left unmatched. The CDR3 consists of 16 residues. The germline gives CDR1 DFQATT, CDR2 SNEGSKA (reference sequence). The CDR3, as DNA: TGCAGTGCTAGTATACTAGCGGGAGGGCCCTACAATGAGCAGTTCTTC. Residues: CSASILAGGPYNEQFF.

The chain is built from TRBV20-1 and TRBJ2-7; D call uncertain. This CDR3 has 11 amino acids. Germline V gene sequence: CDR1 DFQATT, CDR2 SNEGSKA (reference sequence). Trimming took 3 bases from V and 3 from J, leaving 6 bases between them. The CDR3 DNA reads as TGCAGTGCTAGCGGCCACTACGAGCAGTACTTC. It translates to CSASGHYEQYF.

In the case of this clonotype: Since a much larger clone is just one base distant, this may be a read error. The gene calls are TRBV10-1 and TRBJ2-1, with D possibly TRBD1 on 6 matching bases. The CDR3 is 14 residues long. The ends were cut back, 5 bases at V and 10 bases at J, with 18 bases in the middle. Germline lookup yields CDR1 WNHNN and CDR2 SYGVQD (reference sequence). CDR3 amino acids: CASSSASGGMEQFF. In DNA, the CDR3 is TGCGCCAGCAGTTCCGCGTCTGGGGGCATGGAGCAGTTCTTC.

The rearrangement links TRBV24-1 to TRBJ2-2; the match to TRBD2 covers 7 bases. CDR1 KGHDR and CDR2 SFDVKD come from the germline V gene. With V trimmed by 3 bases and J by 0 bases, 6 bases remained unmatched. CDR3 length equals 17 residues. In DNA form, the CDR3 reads TGTGCCACCAGTGATCCGCCTAGCGGCCCGAACACCGGGGAGCTGTTTTTT. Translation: CATSDPPSGPNTGELFF.

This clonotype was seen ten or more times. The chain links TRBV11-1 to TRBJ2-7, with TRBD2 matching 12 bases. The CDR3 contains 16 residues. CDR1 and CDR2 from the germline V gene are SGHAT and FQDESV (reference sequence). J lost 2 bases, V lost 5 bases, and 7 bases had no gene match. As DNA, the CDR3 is TGTGCCAGCAGCCCCCGGACTAGCGGGGCCACCTACGAGCAGTACTTC. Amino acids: CASSPRTSGATYEQYF.

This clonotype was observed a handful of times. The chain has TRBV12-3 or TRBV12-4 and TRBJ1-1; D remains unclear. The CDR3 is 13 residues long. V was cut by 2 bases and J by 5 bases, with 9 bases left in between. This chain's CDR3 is CASSLRFVTEAFF. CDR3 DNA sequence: TGTGCCAGCAGTTTAAGGTTTGTGACTGAAGCTTTCTTT.

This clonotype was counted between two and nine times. This CDR3 is CASSDQSGTSGRGNEQFF. The DNA of the CDR3 is TGTGCCAGTAGCGATCAATCCGGGACTAGCGGGAGAGGCAATGAGCAGTTCTTC. This rearrangement joins TRBV19 to TRBJ2-1; 14 bases fit TRBD2. In germline, CDR1 is LNHDA, CDR2 SQIVND (reference sequence). J gave up 6 bases and V 6 bases, and 13 bases lay outside the gene matches. The CDR3 covers 18 residues.

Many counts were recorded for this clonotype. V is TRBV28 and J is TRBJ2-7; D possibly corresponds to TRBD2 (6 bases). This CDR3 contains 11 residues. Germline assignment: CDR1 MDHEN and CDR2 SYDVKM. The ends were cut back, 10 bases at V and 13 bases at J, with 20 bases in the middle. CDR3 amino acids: CATTFGTPAYF. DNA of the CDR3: TGTGCCACCACCTTTGGGACTCCCGCCTACTTC.

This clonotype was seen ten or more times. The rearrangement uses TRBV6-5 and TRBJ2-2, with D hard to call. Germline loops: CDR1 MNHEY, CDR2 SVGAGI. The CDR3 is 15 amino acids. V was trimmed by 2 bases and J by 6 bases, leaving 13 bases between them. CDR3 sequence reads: CASSYNLGFAGELFF. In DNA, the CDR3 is TGTGCCAGCAGTTACAATTTGGGGTTTGCCGGGGAGCTGTTTTTT.

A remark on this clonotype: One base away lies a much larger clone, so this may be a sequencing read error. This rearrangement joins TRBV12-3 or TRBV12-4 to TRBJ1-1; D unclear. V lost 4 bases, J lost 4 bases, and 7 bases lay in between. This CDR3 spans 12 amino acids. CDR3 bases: TGTGCCAGCAGTTGGCACCCCACTGAAGCTTTCTTT. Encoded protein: CASSWHPTEAFF.

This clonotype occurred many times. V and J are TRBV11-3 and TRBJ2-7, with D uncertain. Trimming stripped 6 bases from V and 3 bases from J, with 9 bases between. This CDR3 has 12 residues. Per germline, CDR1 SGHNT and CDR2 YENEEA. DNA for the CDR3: TGTGCCAGCAGTGTCGGTAGCTACGAGCAGTACTTC. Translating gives CASSVGSYEQYF. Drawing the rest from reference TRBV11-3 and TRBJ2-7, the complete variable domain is EAGVVQSPRYKIIEKKQPVAFWCNPISGHNTLYWYLQNLGQGPELLIRYENEEAVDDSQLPKDRFSAERLKGVDSTLKIQPAELGDSAVYLCASSVGSYEQYFGPGTRLTVT.

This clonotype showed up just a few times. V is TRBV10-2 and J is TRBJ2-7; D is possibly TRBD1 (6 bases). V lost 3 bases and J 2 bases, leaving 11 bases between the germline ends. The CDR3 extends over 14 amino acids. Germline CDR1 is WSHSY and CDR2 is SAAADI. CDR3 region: CASSDTGQPYEQYF. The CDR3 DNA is TGCGCCAGCAGTGATACGGGACAACCCTACGAGCAGTACTTC.